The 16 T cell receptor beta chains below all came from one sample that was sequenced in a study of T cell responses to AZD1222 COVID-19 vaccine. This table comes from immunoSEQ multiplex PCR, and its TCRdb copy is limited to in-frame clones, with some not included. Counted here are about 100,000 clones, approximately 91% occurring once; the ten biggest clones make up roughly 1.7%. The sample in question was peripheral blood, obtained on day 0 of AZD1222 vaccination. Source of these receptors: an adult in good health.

This CDR3 is CAIRDSLEAFF. CDR3 sequence (DNA): TGTGCCATCAGAGACAGCCTTGAAGCTTTCTTT. This rearrangement joins TRBV10-3 to TRBJ1-1, with a possible D match to TRBD1 (5 bases). The germline CDR1 and CDR2 sequences are ENHRY and SYGVKD. CDR3 length: 11 amino acids. V lost 6 bases, J lost 7 bases, and 9 bases lay in between.

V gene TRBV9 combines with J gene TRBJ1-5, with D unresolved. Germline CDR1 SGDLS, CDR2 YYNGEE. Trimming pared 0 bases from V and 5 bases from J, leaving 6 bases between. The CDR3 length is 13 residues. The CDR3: CASSVAGDQPQHF. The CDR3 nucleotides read TGTGCCAGCAGCGTAGCTGGTGATCAGCCCCAGCATTTT.

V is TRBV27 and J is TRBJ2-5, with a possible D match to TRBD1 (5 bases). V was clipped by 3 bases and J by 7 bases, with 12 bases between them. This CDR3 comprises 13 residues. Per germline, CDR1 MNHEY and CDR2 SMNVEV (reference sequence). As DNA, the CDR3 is TGTGCCAGCAGTTTCACAGGACAAAGGACCCAGTACTTC. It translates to CASSFTGQRTQYF.

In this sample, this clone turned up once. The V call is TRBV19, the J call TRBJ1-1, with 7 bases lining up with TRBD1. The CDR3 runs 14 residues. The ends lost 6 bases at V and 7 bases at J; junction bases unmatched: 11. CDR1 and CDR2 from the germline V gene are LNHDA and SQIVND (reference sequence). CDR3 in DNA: TGTGCCAGTAGATTAGACAGGGATGGGGGTGAAGCTTTCTTT. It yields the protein CASRLDRDGGEAFF.

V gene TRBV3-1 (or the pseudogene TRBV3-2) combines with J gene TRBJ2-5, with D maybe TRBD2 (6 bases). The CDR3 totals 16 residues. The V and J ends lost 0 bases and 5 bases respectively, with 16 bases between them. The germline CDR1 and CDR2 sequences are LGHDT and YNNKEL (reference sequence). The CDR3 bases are TGTGCCAGCAGCCAAGATCTTGCTAGCGCTAAGGAGACCCAGTACTTC. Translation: CASSQDLASAKETQYF.

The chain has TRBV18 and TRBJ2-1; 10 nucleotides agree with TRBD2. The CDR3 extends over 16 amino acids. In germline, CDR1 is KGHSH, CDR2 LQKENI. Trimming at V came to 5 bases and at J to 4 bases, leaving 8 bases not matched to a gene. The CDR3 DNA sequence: TGTGCCAGCTCAATTAATAGCGGGAGGATGTACAATGAGCAGTTCTTC. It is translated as CASSINSGRMYNEQFF.

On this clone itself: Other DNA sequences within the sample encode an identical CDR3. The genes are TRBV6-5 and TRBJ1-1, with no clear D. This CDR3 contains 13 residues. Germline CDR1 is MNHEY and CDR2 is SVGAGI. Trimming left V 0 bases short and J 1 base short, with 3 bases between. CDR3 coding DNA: TGTGCCAGCAGTTACTCGGCGAACACTGAAGCTTTCTTT. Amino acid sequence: CASSYSANTEAFF.

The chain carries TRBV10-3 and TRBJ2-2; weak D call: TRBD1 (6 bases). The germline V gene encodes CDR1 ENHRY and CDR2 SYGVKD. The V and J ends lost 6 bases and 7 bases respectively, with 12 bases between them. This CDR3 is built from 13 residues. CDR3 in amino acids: CAIRELGGGELFF. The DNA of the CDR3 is TGTGCCATCAGGGAACTAGGGGGCGGGGAGCTGTTTTTT.

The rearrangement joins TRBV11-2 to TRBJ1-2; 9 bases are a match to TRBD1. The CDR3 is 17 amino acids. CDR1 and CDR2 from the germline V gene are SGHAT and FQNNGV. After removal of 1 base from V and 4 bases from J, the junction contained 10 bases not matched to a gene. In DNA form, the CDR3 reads TGTGCCAGCAGCTTAGTTATCGGGACAGGGTCTTTCTATGGCTACACCTTC. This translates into CASSLVIGTGSFYGYTF.

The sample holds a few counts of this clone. The CDR3 protein is CASSQDLTTESNTEAFF. CDR3 DNA sequence: TGTGCCAGCAGCCAAGATCTGACGACAGAATCGAACACTGAAGCTTTCTTT. The chain couples TRBV3-1 (or the pseudogene TRBV3-2) to TRBJ1-1; tentative D call: TRBD1 (5 bases). The CDR3 runs 17 residues. From germline, CDR1 is LGHDT and CDR2 YNNKEL (reference sequence). The ends were cut back, 0 bases at V and 1 base at J, with 15 bases in the middle.

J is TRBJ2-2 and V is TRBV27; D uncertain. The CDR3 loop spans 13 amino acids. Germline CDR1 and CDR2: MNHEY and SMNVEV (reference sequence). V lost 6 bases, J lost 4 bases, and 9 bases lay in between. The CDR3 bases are TGTGCCAGCAGCCCCTCAAGCACCGGGGAGCTGTTTTTT. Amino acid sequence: CASSPSSTGELFF.

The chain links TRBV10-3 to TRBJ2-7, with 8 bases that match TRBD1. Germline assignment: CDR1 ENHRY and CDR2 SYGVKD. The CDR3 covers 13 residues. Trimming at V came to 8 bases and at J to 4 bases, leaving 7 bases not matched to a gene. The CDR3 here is CAIAGTGNYEQYF. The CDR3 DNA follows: TGTGCCATCGCCGGGACAGGAAATTACGAGCAGTACTTC.

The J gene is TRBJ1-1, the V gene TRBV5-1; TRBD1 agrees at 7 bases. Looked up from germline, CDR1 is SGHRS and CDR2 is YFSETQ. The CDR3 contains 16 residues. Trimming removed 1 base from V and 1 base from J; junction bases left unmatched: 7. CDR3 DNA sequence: TGCGCCAGCAGCTTGCTGGGAACAGGGGCGAACACTGAAGCTTTCTTT. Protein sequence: CASSLLGTGANTEAFF.

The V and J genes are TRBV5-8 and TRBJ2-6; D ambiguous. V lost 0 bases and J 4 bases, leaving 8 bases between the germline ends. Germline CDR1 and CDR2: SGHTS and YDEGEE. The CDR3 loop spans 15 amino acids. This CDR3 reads CASSLGSVGANVLTF. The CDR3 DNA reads TGTGCCAGCAGCTTGGGTTCGGTCGGGGCCAACGTCCTGACTTTC.

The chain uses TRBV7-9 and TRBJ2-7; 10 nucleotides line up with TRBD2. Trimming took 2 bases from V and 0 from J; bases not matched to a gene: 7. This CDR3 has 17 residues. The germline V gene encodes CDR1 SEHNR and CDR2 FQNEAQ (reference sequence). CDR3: CASSLFLAGDLSYEQYF. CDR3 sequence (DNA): TGTGCCAGCAGCTTATTCCTAGCGGGAGACCTCTCCTACGAGCAGTACTTC.

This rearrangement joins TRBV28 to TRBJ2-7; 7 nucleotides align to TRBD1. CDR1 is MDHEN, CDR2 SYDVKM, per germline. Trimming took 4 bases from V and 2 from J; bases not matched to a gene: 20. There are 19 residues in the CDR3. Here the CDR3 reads CASSSISPGGTEKPYEQYF. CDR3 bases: TGTGCCAGCAGTTCCATCTCCCCGGGTGGGACAGAAAAACCCTACGAGCAGTACTTC. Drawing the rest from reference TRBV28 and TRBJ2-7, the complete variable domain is DVKVTQSSRYLVKRTGEKVFLECVQDMDHENMFWYRQDPGLGLRLIYFSYDVKMKEKGDIPEGYSVSREKKERFSLILESASTNQTSMYLCASSSISPGGTEKPYEQYFGPGTRLTVT.